This paragraph covers one T cell receptor (beta chain) sequence. Its antigen is unidentified. The sample belongs to a study of cytomegalovirus exposure and HLA in healthy donors. General study findings and limits: It was reportedly the case that the classifier diagnosed cytomegalovirus status with high specificity and sensitivity.

The PCR used 60 Vbeta and 13 Jbeta primers. In the original workflow: A later analysis counted around 80 million unique TCR beta chains, about 11 million shared. Here immunoSEQ multiplex PCR was the method, and the copy in TCRdb shows in-frame clones only, minus some. V, J and clone size are taken as reported in that table, and D and trimming were inferred from the DNA itself. There are about 150,000 clones in the sample; almost 75% occur only once, and 5% to 5.5% lies in the top ten. From germline, CDR1 is MDHEN and CDR2 SYDVKM. CDR3 length equals 15 residues. The ends lost 6 bases at V and 6 bases at J; junction bases unmatched: 11.

The sequence came from a woman between 18 and 29 years old in good health and CMV-seropositive. The sample was PBMCs. The chain is built from TRBV28 and TRBJ1-5, with 7 bases aligning to TRBD1. The CDR3 reads CASSRSGGPFQPQHF. The DNA for the CDR3 is TGTGCCAGCAGCCGTTCAGGGGGGCCCTTTCAGCCCCAGCATTTT.